The present entry profiles one T cell receptor (beta chain) with its context. Its matching antigen is unknown. This entry belongs to a study of cytomegalovirus exposure and HLA in healthy donors. Study-level results: The TCR clusters that emerged in the first cohort tended, a later analysis found, to co-occur in the roughly 130 validation repertoires. With high specificity and sensitivity, the classifier reportedly diagnosed cytomegalovirus status.

Profiled with immunoSEQ multiplex PCR; TCRdb holds only in-frame clones, not every one. Of under 150,000 clones listed, around nine tenths are singletons. This CDR3 comprises 13 residues. Sequenced: PBMCs. The receptor was isolated from a man younger than 35 in good health and CMV-seropositive. This chain connects TRBV21-1 to TRBJ2-5; the listed D gene, TRBD1, was not tested against the DNA. TRBV21-1 is recorded as a pseudogene. The DNA of the CDR3 is TGTGCCAGCAGCAGTACAGTTCAAGAGACCCAGTACTTC. It yields the protein CASSSTVQETQYF.